A selection of T cell receptor beta chains follows, all from one sample in a study of T cells in Graves' hyperthyroidism and ophthalmopathy. TCRdb reprocessed the multiplex PCR reads with MiXCR, giving one entry per CDR3 protein. The data show hundreds of thousands of distinct CDR3 sequences, 17% seen once. Source material: blood. The receptor set was obtained from a woman between 18 and 30 years old with Graves' ophthalmopathy. Both conserved end residues are part of each CDR3. Fields, in order: J gene, D gene, V gene, clone size, CDR3 protein, CDR3 DNA. The D gene is left open where the match is weak. Rows may omit the clone size; those that give it use once, few, many or a size class.

J gene: TRBJ1-5
D gene: -
V gene: TRBV6-1
clone size: once
CDR3 protein: CASSPGGMGNQPQHF
CDR3 DNA: TGTGCCAGCAGTCCCGGGGGTATGGGCAATCAGCCCCAGCATTTT

J gene: TRBJ1-1
D gene: -
V gene: TRBV4-1
clone size: -
CDR3 protein: CASSQFAGTEAFF
CDR3 DNA: TGCGCCAGCAGCCAATTTGCCGGAACTGAAGCTTTCTTT

J gene: TRBJ2-3
D gene: TRBD1
V gene: TRBV20-1
clone size: few
CDR3 protein: CSATWDRGTDTQYF
CDR3 DNA: TGCAGTGCTACCTGGGACAGGGGCACAGATACGCAGTATTTT

J gene: TRBJ1-1
D gene: -
V gene: TRBV4-1
clone size: -
CDR3 protein: CASSQGTGWGTGTEAFF
CDR3 DNA: TGCGCCAGCAGCCAAGGAACTGGCTGGGGGACTGGCACTGAAGCTTTCTTT

J gene: TRBJ2-5
D gene: TRBD2
V gene: TRBV7-8
clone size: few
CDR3 protein: CASSTPGLAGSEIETQYF
CDR3 DNA: TGTGCCAGCAGCACACCGGGACTAGCGGGGTCGGAGATAGAGACCCAGTACTTC

J gene: TRBJ2-7
D gene: -
V gene: TRBV4-3
clone size: -
CDR3 protein: CASSLGGGAEQYF
CDR3 DNA: TGCGCCAGCAGCCTAGGGGGGGGGGCCGAGCAGTACTTC

J gene: TRBJ2-4
D gene: TRBD1
V gene: TRBV10-3
clone size: -
CDR3 protein: CAISTGTGTRSQYF
CDR3 DNA: TGTGCCATCAGTACCGGGACAGGGACTCGGAGTCAGTACTTC

J gene: TRBJ2-4
D gene: TRBD1
V gene: TRBV5-6
clone size: few
CDR3 protein: CASSFNRGIAKNIQYF
CDR3 DNA: TGTGCCAGCAGCTTCAACAGGGGGATAGCCAAAAACATTCAGTACTTC

J gene: TRBJ1-1
D gene: TRBD1
V gene: TRBV10-3
clone size: many
CDR3 protein: CAISQDAGTGANTEAFF
CDR3 DNA: TGTGCCATCAGTCAGGACGCCGGGACAGGGGCTAACACTGAAGCTTTCTTT

J gene: TRBJ2-7
D gene: -
V gene: TRBV6-2/TRBV6-3
clone size: many
CDR3 protein: CASSYPGSSYEQYF
CDR3 DNA: TGTGCCAGCAGTTATCCCGGTAGCTCCTACGAGCAGTACTTC

J gene: TRBJ2-1
D gene: TRBD2
V gene: TRBV6-1
clone size: -
CDR3 protein: CASKRGWTSGRDYNEQFF
CDR3 DNA: TGTGCCAGCAAGCGCGGGTGGACTAGCGGGAGGGACTACAATGAGCAGTTCTTC

J gene: TRBJ2-7
D gene: -
V gene: TRBV28
clone size: many
CDR3 protein: CASSWLGSYEQYF
CDR3 DNA: TGTGCCAGCAGTTGGTTGGGCTCCTACGAGCAGTACTTC

J gene: TRBJ1-2
D gene: -
V gene: TRBV20-1
clone size: many
CDR3 protein: CSARARDRYGYTF
CDR3 DNA: TGCAGTGCTAGAGCCCGGGACCGCTATGGCTACACCTTC

J gene: TRBJ1-6
D gene: -
V gene: TRBV18
clone size: many
CDR3 protein: CASSPGGESPLHF
CDR3 DNA: TGTGCCAGCTCACCCGGGGGTGAATCACCCCTCCACTTT

J gene: TRBJ2-5
D gene: TRBD2
V gene: TRBV9
clone size: many
CDR3 protein: CASSVQGGQETQYF
CDR3 DNA: TGTGCCAGCAGCGTACAGGGAGGGCAAGAGACCCAGTACTTC

J gene: TRBJ2-7
D gene: -
V gene: TRBV12-3/TRBV12-4
clone size: -
CDR3 protein: CASSLEPSSSYERYF
CDR3 DNA: TGTGCCAGCAGTTTAGAGCCATCTAGCTCCTACGAGCGGTACTTC

J gene: TRBJ1-2
D gene: -
V gene: TRBV11-2
clone size: -
CDR3 protein: CASSISDGRRGYTF
CDR3 DNA: TGTGCCAGCAGCATATCTGACGGGAGGAGGGGCTACACCTTC

J gene: TRBJ1-2
D gene: TRBD1
V gene: TRBV4-1
clone size: -
CDR3 protein: CASSQDNDRALRYGYTF
CDR3 DNA: TGCGCCAGCAGCCAAGATAACGACAGGGCTTTACGCTATGGCTACACCTTC

J gene: TRBJ1-5
D gene: -
V gene: TRBV19
clone size: few
CDR3 protein: CASSIVVFGNQPQHF
CDR3 DNA: TGTGCCAGTAGTATTGTGGTTTTCGGCAATCAGCCCCAGCATTTT

J gene: TRBJ2-3
D gene: TRBD1
V gene: TRBV11-2
clone size: many
CDR3 protein: CASSRTGSPDTQYF
CDR3 DNA: TGTGCCAGCAGCCGGACAGGGTCTCCAGATACGCAGTATTTT

J gene: TRBJ2-7
D gene: -
V gene: TRBV7-3
clone size: many
CDR3 protein: CASSLGPAMNEQYF
CDR3 DNA: TGTGCCAGCAGCCTTGGACCGGCGATGAACGAGCAGTACTTC

J gene: TRBJ2-2
D gene: -
V gene: TRBV6-2/TRBV6-3
clone size: few
CDR3 protein: CASSYSTGWAGELFF
CDR3 DNA: TGTGCCAGCAGTTACTCGACGGGGTGGGCCGGGGAGCTGTTTTTT

J gene: TRBJ1-6
D gene: -
V gene: TRBV5-1
clone size: many
CDR3 protein: CASSLAGLSPLHF
CDR3 DNA: TGCGCCAGCAGCTTGGCAGGTTTGTCACCCCTCCACTTT

J gene: TRBJ1-2
D gene: -
V gene: TRBV2
clone size: many
CDR3 protein: CASSEGPRPSNYGYTF
CDR3 DNA: TGTGCCAGCAGTGAAGGCCCTAGACCCTCTAACTATGGCTACACCTTC

J gene: TRBJ2-3
D gene: -
V gene: TRBV2
clone size: many
CDR3 protein: CASTGTDTQYF
CDR3 DNA: TGTGCCAGCACCGGCACAGATACGCAGTATTTT

J gene: TRBJ2-7
D gene: -
V gene: TRBV7-9
clone size: few
CDR3 protein: CASSSDWNYEQYF
CDR3 DNA: TGTGCCAGCAGCTCGGACTGGAATTACGAGCAGTACTTC

J gene: TRBJ2-2
D gene: TRBD1
V gene: TRBV27
clone size: -
CDR3 protein: CASSIQGSSGELFF
CDR3 DNA: TGTGCCAGCAGTATACAGGGGAGCTCCGGGGAGCTGTTTTTT

J gene: TRBJ2-5
D gene: -
V gene: TRBV12-3/TRBV12-4
clone size: many
CDR3 protein: CASSLIRNQETQYF
CDR3 DNA: TGTGCCAGCAGTTTAATAAGGAACCAAGAGACCCAGTACTTC

J gene: TRBJ2-1
D gene: -
V gene: TRBV7-2
clone size: many
CDR3 protein: CASSPLAAGSYNEQFF
CDR3 DNA: TGTGCCAGCAGCCCCCTTGCTGCGGGTTCCTACAATGAGCAGTTCTTC

J gene: TRBJ2-1
D gene: TRBD2
V gene: TRBV2
clone size: many
CDR3 protein: CASRGLEVSEQFF
CDR3 DNA: TGTGCCAGCAGAGGACTAGAAGTTAGTGAGCAGTTCTTC